These 4 T cell receptor beta chains came from one sample sequenced in a study of T cells in women clearing cervical HPV infection. Only in-frame clones appear in the TCRdb table, and some are missing; sequencing was by immunoSEQ multiplex PCR. In all, the sample yields under 45,000 clones. The sequencing input was blood buffy coat. Every receptor here comes from a woman aged 18 to 75 with a cervical HPV16 infection that either progressed to CIN3+ or cleared (not recorded which).

Comments on this clone: The read is 3 residues too short to cover the CDR3 end, so that end is filled in from the germline J gene. J is TRBJ1-2 and V is TRBV2; 7 nucleotides agree with TRBD1. Per germline, CDR1 SNHLY and CDR2 FYNNEI. This CDR3 contains 15 residues. J lost 4 bases, V lost 6 bases, and 11 bases had no gene match. The sequenced part of the CDR3 DNA is TGTGCCAGCAGGAAAACAGGGGAGCGCGGCTATGGC. The encoded protein is CASRKTGERGYG. The complete CDR3 sequence is CASRKTGERGYGYTF.

Worth noting for this clone: The read is 3 residues too short to cover the CDR3 end, so that end is filled in from the germline J gene. V and J are TRBV14 and TRBJ2-1; 9 bases fit TRBD1. The CDR3 totals 17 residues. Germline V gene lookup returns CDR1 SGHDN and CDR2 FVKESK. The trim removed 4 bases at V and 3 bases at J, leaving 10 bases unmatched. CDR3 DNA (partial): TGTGCCAGCAGCCTCTTCGGGACAGGGTCGCTCTACAATGAG. This translates into CASSLFGTGSLYNE. The CDR3 reads in full as CASSLFGTGSLYNEQFF.

Comment on this clone: The read is 3 residues too short to cover the CDR3 end, so that end is filled in from the germline J gene. V is TRBV5-1 and J is TRBJ1-1; possible D gene TRBD1, 5 bases. V was trimmed by 0 bases and J by 1 base, leaving 13 bases between them. Germline CDR1 is SGHRS and CDR2 is YFSETQ. CDR3 length: 16 residues. CDR3 protein: CASSLGGGGWNTEAFF. CDR3 DNA (partial): TGCGCCAGCAGCTTGGGGGGCGGTGGGTGGAACACTGAA.

As for this clone: The read terminates 3 residues before the CDR3 end, so the remaining end is supplied by the germline J gene. V and J are TRBV7-2 and TRBJ2-1; a possible D gene is TRBD1 (5 bases). V was pared by 1 base and J by 1 base, with 8 bases between. This CDR3 is 15 amino acids long. CDR1 is SGHTA and CDR2 is FQGNSA in the germline V gene. The CDR3 loop reads CASSLGQGSYNEQFF. The sequenced CDR3 bases are TGTGCCAGCAGCTTAGGGCAGGGATCCTACAATGAG.